What follows describes a single T cell receptor beta chain. Its target is not known. Germline V gives CDR1 DFQATT, CDR2 SNEGSKA (reference sequence). The V and J ends lost 6 bases and 3 bases, in that order; junction bases with no gene match: 4. The CDR3 length is 13 residues. The data derive from a study of CD8 T cells in Susac syndrome. Broader study findings: The study acknowledged a relatively small number of individuals in its TCR sequencing and HLA analysis.

Random hexamers were used to reverse transcribe about 0.45 to 1 ug of RNA. Across 54 Vbeta and 13 Jbeta, TCR beta CDR3 was amplified with immunoSEQ multiplex PCR. TCRdb redid the calling of the immunoSEQ multiplex PCR reads with MiXCR, one entry per CDR3 protein. This table holds 160,000 or so distinct CDR3 sequences, approximately 93% found once. Sequencing of TCR beta was performed on blood CD8+ T cells and on blood CD4+ T cells. Bulk CD8+ and CD4+ cells came from magnetic negative isolation; CD8+ TEMRA by FACS. Sequencing was done on a sample of CD8+ T cells from PBMCs. The receptor was isolated from a human donor with multiple sclerosis. The V call is TRBV20-1, the J call TRBJ2-1; the match to TRBD1 covers 8 bases. CDR3 protein: CSAGQGLYNEQFF. The CDR3 DNA sequence: TGCAGTGCCGGACAGGGACTCTACAATGAGCAGTTCTTC.